This record covers a single T cell receptor (beta chain). TCRdb's copy holds only in-frame clones and misses some; the assay was immunoSEQ multiplex PCR. Here the sample spans 400,000 to 500,000 clones, around nine tenths being singletons. The sample originates from a study of blood T cell repertoires in COVID-19. Study details: COVID-19 samples, acute and convalescent, were from the United States, Italy and Spain.

The study recruited people aged roughly 18 to 95 years across 20 to 30 US areas. People in the exposed group encountered a COVID-19 case within 2 weeks before entering the study. The CDR3 sequence is 14 residues long. In germline, CDR1 is ENHRY, CDR2 SYGVKD. The ends lost 2 bases at V and 6 bases at J; junction bases unmatched: 6. The gene calls are TRBV10-3 and TRBJ1-1, with 7 positions matching TRBD1. The sequencing sample was made of PBMCs or T cells enriched from blood (not recorded which). This sequence originates from a woman in her late teens or twenties who had been exposed to COVID-19. In DNA form, the CDR3 reads TGTGCCATCAGTGAGGCGGCAGGGGGTTCTGAAGCTTTCTTT. Translation gives CAISEAAGGSEAFF.